One and the same sample provided the 25 T cell receptor beta chains below, sequenced in a study of cytomegalovirus exposure and HLA in healthy donors. With 60 Vbeta and 13 Jbeta primers, the PCR was carried out. Profiled with immunoSEQ multiplex PCR; TCRdb holds only in-frame clones, not every one. The sample comprises some 190,000 clones, around nine tenths of which are singletons, and around 1.5% rests with the top ten. Sequencing used PBMCs. These receptors originate from a woman in her late teens or twenties in good health and CMV-seronegative.

This chain connects TRBV5-1 to TRBJ1-3; D unresolved. This CDR3 is built from 14 residues. Germline V gene data show CDR1 as SGHRS and CDR2 as YFSETQ. V was shortened by 0 bases and J by 0 bases, with 4 bases between the two germline ends. The CDR3 reads CASSLALSGNTIYF. CDR3 DNA sequence: TGCGCCAGCAGCTTGGCCCTCTCTGGAAACACCATATATTTT. The complete variable domain, with remaining parts taken from reference TRBV5-1 and TRBJ1-3, reads KAGVTQTPRYLIKTRGQQVTLSCSPISGHRSVSWYQQTPGQGLQFLFEYFSETQRNKGNFPGRFSGRQFSNSRSEMNVSTLELGDSALYLCASSLALSGNTIYFGEGSWLTVV.

This clone was recorded once. The chain carries TRBV4-2 and TRBJ2-3, with D tentatively TRBD2 (6 bases). Germline CDR1 reads LGHNA; CDR2 reads YNFKEQ. The CDR3 is made up of 15 amino acids. V gave up 0 bases and J gave up 0 bases, with 7 bases separating them. The CDR3 DNA reads as TGTGCCAGCAGCCAAGAGGCGGGGAGCACAGATACGCAGTATTTT. Encoded protein: CASSQEAGSTDTQYF.

The chain has TRBV29-1 and TRBJ2-2; D ambiguous. V lost 5 bases to trimming and J lost 1 base, with 8 bases between them. Germline CDR1 reads SQVTM; CDR2 reads ANQGSEA. This CDR3 is built from 13 residues. The CDR3 sequence: CSVPAENTGELFF. For the CDR3, the DNA is TGCAGCGTTCCCGCAGAGAACACCGGGGAGCTGTTTTTT.

V gene TRBV30 combines with J gene TRBJ2-3, with D unresolved. CDR3 length: 14 residues. The V gene lost 2 bases and the J gene lost 5 bases, with 14 bases spanning the gap. Per the germline V gene, CDR1 is GTSNPN and CDR2 is SVGIG (reference sequence). This CDR3 is CAWSKAALRDTQYF. DNA for the CDR3: TGTGCCTGGAGTAAGGCGGCCCTGAGAGATACGCAGTATTTT. Variable domain in full (rest from reference TRBV30 and TRBJ2-3): SQTIHQWPATLVQPVGSPLSLECTVEGTSNPNLYWYRQAAGRGLQLLFYSVGIGQISSEVPQNLSASRPQDRQFILSSKKLLLSDSGFYLCAWSKAALRDTQYFGPGTRLTVL.

V gene TRBV29-1 combines with J gene TRBJ1-4, with unresolved D. V lost 7 bases to trimming and J lost 4 bases, with 4 bases between them. CDR3 length equals 10 residues. Germline V gene sequence: CDR1 SQVTM, CDR2 ANQGSEA. In DNA form, the CDR3 reads TGCAGCGCCTTTAATGAAAAACTGTTTTTT. Translation: CSAFNEKLFF.

The chain links TRBV2 to TRBJ1-5, with D tentatively TRBD1 (6 bases). V dropped 5 bases and J dropped 3 bases, with 11 bases sitting between them. The CDR3 is made up of 14 amino acids. CDR1 is SNHLY, CDR2 FYNNEI, per germline. CDR3 in DNA: TGTGCCAGCAGTCTGGACAGTCCCAATCAGCCCCAGCATTTT. Translating it yields CASSLDSPNQPQHF.

The CDR3 nucleotides are TGTGCCAGCAGTTTAAGAGGGTACGAGCAGTACTTC. It translates to CASSLRGYEQYF. The rearrangement joins TRBV27 to TRBJ2-5; tentatively, D is TRBD2 (5 bases). The J call is uncertain, as TRBJ2-7 better fits the DNA end. CDR3 size: 12 residues. Germline CDR1 reads MNHEY; CDR2 reads SMNVEV (reference sequence).

The genes are TRBV14 and TRBJ1-2; TRBD1 aligns across 11 bases. Germline values: CDR1 SGHDN, CDR2 FVKESK. The CDR3 extends over 15 amino acids. J was trimmed by 0 bases and V by 4 bases; bases with no gene match: 1. The CDR3 region is CASSLGQGANYGYTF. CDR3 nucleotides: TGTGCCAGCAGCCTGGGACAGGGGGCTAACTATGGCTACACCTTC.

The CDR3 loop is CASSHLGTSGDNEQYF. DNA of the CDR3: TGCGCCAGCAGCCATCTAGGGACTAGCGGGGACAACGAGCAGTACTTC. The chain links TRBV4-1 to TRBJ2-7; TRBD2 matches at 13 bases. This CDR3 comprises 16 residues. The ends lost 3 bases at V and 5 bases at J; junction bases unmatched: 7. Germline V lookup: CDR1 MGHRA, CDR2 YSYEKL.

The chain joins TRBV27 to TRBJ1-6, with D maybe TRBD1 (5 bases). Deletions cut 5 bases from V and 8 bases from J, with 19 bases between. The CDR3 length is 16 residues. Per germline, CDR1 MNHEY and CDR2 SMNVEV (reference sequence). In nucleotides, the CDR3 is TGTGCCAGCAGTATCCGGAAGGGGCATGTAGATTCACCCCTCCACTTT. Its protein product is CASSIRKGHVDSPLHF.

This clone was detected only once. This chain links TRBV30 with TRBJ1-2; 7 bases match TRBD1. After removal of 1 base from V and 3 bases from J, the junction contained 2 bases not matched to a gene. CDR1 and CDR2 from the germline V gene are GTSNPN and SVGIG (reference sequence). The CDR3 totals 13 residues. CDR3 coding DNA: TGTGCCTGGAGTGGAGGGGGCGACTATGGCTACACCTTC. It translates to CAWSGGGDYGYTF.

This clone was seen a single time. This chain joins TRBV6-5 and TRBJ1-1, with a weak D call TRBD1 (5 bases). The germline V gene encodes CDR1 MNHEY and CDR2 SVGAGI. There are 16 residues in the CDR3. V lost 0 bases and J 4 bases, leaving 15 bases between the germline ends. The CDR3 region is CASSYSVGGVGTEAFF. The DNA of the CDR3 is TGTGCCAGCAGTTACTCAGTGGGGGGGGTGGGCACTGAAGCTTTCTTT.

The chain combines TRBV28 with TRBJ2-7, with 12 positions matching TRBD1. Germline CDR1 and CDR2: MDHEN and SYDVKM. After removal of 4 bases from V and 0 bases from J, the junction contained 13 bases not matched to a gene. This CDR3 is 19 amino acids long. DNA of the CDR3: TGTGCCAGCAGTTCCAAGCCGGGACAGGGGGCTTCCCTCTCCTACGAGCAGTACTTC. Its translation: CASSSKPGQGASLSYEQYF. Full variable domain (outside the CDR3, taken from reference TRBV28 and TRBJ2-7): DVKVTQSSRYLVKRTGEKVFLECVQDMDHENMFWYRQDPGLGLRLIYFSYDVKMKEKGDIPEGYSVSREKKERFSLILESASTNQTSMYLCASSSKPGQGASLSYEQYFGPGTRLTVT.

The chain uses TRBV5-4 and TRBJ2-1; no clear D. The CDR3 spans 12 residues. V lost 0 bases to trimming and J lost 12 bases, with 10 bases between them. Germline CDR1 SGHNT, CDR2 YYREEE (reference sequence). Here the CDR3 reads CASSLDGSRQFF. In nucleotides, the CDR3 is TGTGCCAGCAGCTTGGATGGTAGTAGGCAGTTCTTC.

The chain carries TRBV6-6 and TRBJ2-5, with D possibly TRBD2 on 6 matching bases. Germline V CDR1 and CDR2: MNHNY, SVGAGI (reference sequence). V was shortened by 8 bases and J by 5 bases, with 15 bases between the two germline ends. The CDR3 consists of 13 residues. CDR3 bases: TGTGCCAGCGAGGGTGGAGGGGTCGAGACCCAGTACTTC. Protein product: CASEGGGVETQYF.

The chain recombines TRBV7-8 with TRBJ2-1; 11 bases map to TRBD2. This CDR3 contains 15 residues. V gave up 3 bases and J gave up 7 bases; unmatched junction bases: 5. Germline values: CDR1 SGHVS, CDR2 FQNEAQ. The CDR3 protein is CASSFTSGRGNEQFF. CDR3 in DNA: TGTGCCAGCAGCTTTACTAGCGGGAGAGGAAATGAGCAGTTCTTC.

The chain combines TRBV6-4 with TRBJ2-7; 7 positions match TRBD1. The V and J ends lost 4 bases and 2 bases, in that order; junction bases with no gene match: 11. The CDR3 extends over 16 amino acids. The germline CDR1 and CDR2 sequences are MRHNA and SNTAGT. The CDR3: CASSVLNRGHTYEQYF. For the CDR3, the DNA is TGTGCCAGCAGTGTCCTTAACAGGGGTCACACCTACGAGCAGTACTTC.

The rearrangement links TRBV19 to TRBJ1-4, with 7 bases identical to TRBD1. Germline CDR1 is LNHDA and CDR2 is SQIVND (reference sequence). V lost 3 bases to trimming and J lost 7 bases; unmatched junction nucleotides: 5. This CDR3 contains 14 residues. CDR3 nucleotides: TGTGCCAGTAGTATCGGGACAGAAGTTGAAAAACTGTTTTTT. This encodes CASSIGTEVEKLFF.

The CDR3 DNA reads as TGTGCCATCAGTGAATTTGACAGCTACGAGCAGTACTTC. The encoded protein is CAISEFDSYEQYF. This chain connects TRBV10-3 to TRBJ2-7, with a weak D call TRBD1 (5 bases). The length of the CDR3 is 13 residues. Trimming shortened V by 3 bases and J by 3 bases, and 9 bases separated the two germline ends. Looked up from germline, CDR1 is ENHRY and CDR2 is SYGVKD.

The V gene is TRBV6-1, the J gene TRBJ2-7; D remains ambiguous. The germline V and J ends were trimmed by 3 bases and 4 bases, with 7 bases remaining between them. The germline gives CDR1 MNHNS, CDR2 SASEGT. The CDR3 consists of 12 residues. CDR3: CASSDVGYEQYF. The CDR3 DNA follows: TGTGCCAGCAGTGACGTCGGTTACGAGCAGTACTTC.

The chain recombines TRBV15 with TRBJ1-4; D perhaps matches TRBD1 (5 bases). The CDR3 totals 15 residues. The V gene's germline CDR1 is LNHNV and CDR2 YYDKDF (reference sequence). The V end was cut by 6 bases, the J end by 0 bases, with 11 bases between. The CDR3 DNA reads TGTGCCACCAGAAAACAGGTTGCAACTAATGAAAAACTGTTTTTT. Translation gives CATRKQVATNEKLFF.

This clone was found once. V and J are TRBV4-3 and TRBJ2-3; TRBD2 aligns across 8 bases. After removal of 4 bases from V and 2 bases from J, the junction contained 5 bases not matched to a gene. In germline, CDR1 is LGHNA, CDR2 YSLEER. This CDR3 spans 15 amino acids. The CDR3 is CASSPGGGPTDTQYF. The CDR3 DNA is TGCGCCAGCAGCCCCGGGGGGGGACCCACAGATACGCAGTATTTT.

The chain carries TRBV6-6 and TRBJ2-1; TRBD2 is a possible D gene (6 bases). The ends were cut back, 6 bases at V and 7 bases at J, with 19 bases in the middle. In germline, CDR1 is MNHNY, CDR2 SVGAGI (reference sequence). CDR3 length equals 15 residues. The CDR3 loop is CASSRPREMTNEQFF. DNA of the CDR3: TGTGCCAGCAGCCGACCACGGGAGATGACAAATGAGCAGTTCTTC.

The chain couples TRBV18 to TRBJ2-3, with a weak D call TRBD1 (5 bases). Deletions cut 2 bases from V and 0 bases from J, with 12 bases between. Germline CDR1 reads KGHSH; CDR2 reads LQKENI. The CDR3 extends over 16 amino acids. In DNA, the CDR3 is TGTGCCAGCTCACCATCTGACAGAGCCAGCACAGATACGCAGTATTTT. It specifies CASSPSDRASTDTQYF.

The chain is built from TRBV7-9 and TRBJ2-5; D may be TRBD2 (5 bases). V was trimmed by 1 base and J by 2 bases, leaving 11 bases between them. CDR1 is SEHNR, CDR2 FQNEAQ, per germline (reference sequence). This CDR3 has 15 amino acids. The CDR3: CASSLVGVDQETQYF. CDR3 DNA sequence: TGTGCCAGCAGCTTAGTCGGGGTGGATCAAGAGACCCAGTACTTC.